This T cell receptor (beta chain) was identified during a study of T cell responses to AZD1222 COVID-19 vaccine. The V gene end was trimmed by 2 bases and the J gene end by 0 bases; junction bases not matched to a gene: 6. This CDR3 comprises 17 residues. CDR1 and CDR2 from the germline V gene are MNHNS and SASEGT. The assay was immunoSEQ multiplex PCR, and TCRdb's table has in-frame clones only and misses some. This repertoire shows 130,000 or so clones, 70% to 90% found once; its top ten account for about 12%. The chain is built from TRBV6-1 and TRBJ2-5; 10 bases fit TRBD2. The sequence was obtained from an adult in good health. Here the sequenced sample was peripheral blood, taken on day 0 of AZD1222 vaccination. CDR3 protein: CASSENRLAGNQETQYF. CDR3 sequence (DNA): TGTGCCAGCAGTGAAAATCGACTAGCGGGTAACCAAGAGACCCAGTACTTC.